Below are 12 T cell receptor beta chains sequenced from a single sample in a study of T cells in Graves' hyperthyroidism and ophthalmopathy. Authors of the study amplified TCR beta CDR3 regions from RNA transcripts. The HTBI primer set was used in a first-round RT-PCR of the TCR CDR3. Via MiXCR, TCRdb re-called the multiplex PCR reads, giving one row per CDR3 protein. The sample lists 700,000 or so distinct CDR3 sequences; 16% were seen once. Sequenced input: blood. The receptors were gathered from a young man with Graves' hyperthyroidism.

The chain links TRBV20-1 to TRBJ2-7; D unclear. Germline V gene data show CDR1 as DFQATT and CDR2 as SNEGSKA (reference sequence). Trimming pared 3 bases from V and 5 bases from J, leaving 8 bases between. The CDR3 covers 11 residues. The CDR3 here is CSASIGHEQYF. CDR3 DNA sequence: TGCAGTGCTAGTATTGGTCACGAGCAGTACTTC.

This clonotype was counted many times. This chain uses TRBV6-2 or TRBV6-3 with TRBJ2-1; TRBD2 matches at 7 bases. The CDR3 sequence is 16 residues long. The germline CDR1 and CDR2 sequences are MNHEY and SVGEGT. V lost 4 bases to trimming and J lost 7 bases; unmatched junction nucleotides: 13. CDR3 sequence (DNA): TGTGCCAGCAGTTTGGCGGGAGAGGGGCTTAAGAATGAGCAGTTCTTC. The encoded protein is CASSLAGEGLKNEQFF.

This clonotype was seen a handful of times. The chain is built from TRBV7-9 and TRBJ2-7; D is ambiguous. Trimming shortened V by 5 bases and J by 7 bases, and 15 bases separated the two germline ends. CDR1 is SEHNR, CDR2 FQNEAQ, per germline (reference sequence). There are 13 residues in the CDR3. The CDR3 sequence: CASSLTNAREQYF. CDR3 sequence (DNA): TGTGCCAGCAGCCTTACGAACGCGCGGGAGCAGTACTTC. Complete variable domain (other parts from reference TRBV7-9 and TRBJ2-7): DTGVSQNPRHKITKRGQNVTFRCDPISEHNRLYWYRQTLGQGPEFLTYFQNEAQLEKSRLLSDRFSAERPKGSFSTLEIQRTEQGDSAMYLCASSLTNAREQYFGPGTRLTVT.

This clonotype was seen at least ten times. The chain uses TRBV28 and TRBJ2-7; D remains ambiguous. V gave up 7 bases and J gave up 0 bases, with 7 bases separating them. There are 12 residues in the CDR3. CDR1 MDHEN and CDR2 SYDVKM come from the germline V gene. CDR3 coding DNA: TGTGCCAGCACTGCCGGCTCCTACGAGCAGTACTTC. Translation gives CASTAGSYEQYF.

This clonotype was seen more than once but under ten times. The chain is built from TRBV15 and TRBJ2-5; D remains ambiguous. Germline CDR1 reads LNHNV; CDR2 reads YYDKDF (reference sequence). V was cut by 3 bases and J by 3 bases, with 14 bases left in between. This CDR3 comprises 15 residues. The CDR3 nucleotides are TGTGCCACCAGCAGCCTAGTGCCGGTCGAAGAGACCCAGTACTTC. This codes for CATSSLVPVEETQYF.

Of note for this clonotype: A clone one base away is much larger, so this may be a read error. V is TRBV2 and J is TRBJ2-7; TRBD2 agrees at 15 bases. V lost 7 bases, J lost 5 bases, and 6 bases stayed unmatched. Germline-derived CDR1 and CDR2 are SNHLY and FYNNEI. There are 15 residues in the CDR3. The CDR3 loop reads CASTPGLAGGHEQYF. CDR3 nucleotide sequence: TGTGCCAGCACTCCGGGACTAGCGGGAGGCCACGAGCAGTACTTC.

At least ten counts were recorded for this clonotype. The chain combines TRBV6-1 with TRBJ1-5; D is possibly TRBD1 (5 bases). V lost 6 bases, J lost 3 bases, and 15 bases lay in between. This CDR3 spans 15 amino acids. From germline, CDR1 is MNHNS and CDR2 SASEGT. The CDR3 reads CASSPGGSFNQPQHF. The CDR3 DNA is TGTGCCAGCAGCCCCGGGGGGTCTTTCAATCAGCCCCAGCATTTT.

This clonotype showed up many times. This chain joins TRBV2 and TRBJ2-2; no clear D. The length of the CDR3 is 14 residues. The V end lost 1 base, the J end lost 7 bases, and 10 bases lay between the germline ends. Germline lookup yields CDR1 SNHLY and CDR2 FYNNEI. CDR3 DNA: TGTGCCAGCAGTGAAGGGTCGTATGGCGGGGAGCTGTTTTTT. Protein sequence: CASSEGSYGGELFF.

There are a few counts of this clonotype. This chain joins TRBV29-1 and TRBJ2-7, with 7 positions matching TRBD2. The V segment lost 3 bases and the J segment 3 bases; nucleotides outside the gene matches: 11. Germline-derived CDR1 and CDR2 are SQVTM and ANQGSEA. The CDR3 extends over 15 amino acids. Written as DNA, the CDR3 is TGCAGCGTTGACACCCACTCCGGGGGGAACTACGAGCAGTACTTC. This codes for CSVDTHSGGNYEQYF.

The chain joins TRBV18 to TRBJ2-3, with a tentative D call TRBD1 (5 bases). V shed 0 bases and J shed 2 bases, with 9 bases lying between them. Per the germline V gene, CDR1 is KGHSH and CDR2 is LQKENI. This CDR3 contains 15 residues. The CDR3 here is CASSPPQGFTDTQYF. The CDR3 DNA reads as TGTGCCAGCTCACCACCGCAGGGTTTCACAGATACGCAGTATTTT. Complete variable domain (other parts from reference TRBV18 and TRBJ2-3): NAGVMQNPRHLVRRRGQEARLRCSPMKGHSHVYWYRQLPEEGLKFMVYLQKENIIDESGMPKERFSAEFPKEGPSILRIQQVVRGDSAAYFCASSPPQGFTDTQYFGPGTRLTVL.

This clonotype was counted at least ten times. The V gene is TRBV30, the J gene TRBJ2-1, with 7 bases fitting TRBD2. Germline V CDR1 and CDR2: GTSNPN, SVGIG (reference sequence). The CDR3 is 16 amino acids. V lost 4 bases to trimming and J lost 0 bases; unmatched junction nucleotides: 9. Here the CDR3 DNA reads TGTGCCTGGACCTCTCTAGCGGCTAGCTCCTACAATGAGCAGTTCTTC. Its translation: CAWTSLAASSYNEQFF.

Ten or more counts support this clonotype. The V gene is TRBV20-1, the J gene TRBJ2-7; D is perhaps TRBD1 (5 bases). CDR1 is DFQATT, CDR2 SNEGSKA, per germline (reference sequence). The CDR3 length is 16 residues. The V end was cut by 0 bases, the J end by 3 bases, with 18 bases between. CDR3 coding DNA: TGCAGTGCTAGAGATGGGTCAACAGGAGATAACTACGAGCAGTACTTC. Residues: CSARDGSTGDNYEQYF.